This T cell receptor beta chain was identified during a study of response to subunit inactivated influenza vaccine. In TCRdb, the RT-PCR reads were re-called with MiXCR into one record per CDR3 protein. The sample records around 320,000 distinct CDR3 sequences, 22% being singletons. Germline CDR1 LGHDT, CDR2 YNNKEL (reference sequence). The CDR3 has 15 residues. Trimming left V 4 bases short and J 3 bases short, with 15 bases between. This clonotype has just a few counts. Antigen specificity is unknown. Study-wide results and limits: Seasonal influenza vaccination, on each occasion, was suggested by the authors to recruit few new T cells.

V usage is TRBV3-1 and J usage is TRBJ2-5; no clear D gene. The TCR was taken from a man between 50 and 69 years old who received an inactivated influenza vaccine. The starting material was PBMCs from blood, obtained 21 months after vaccination. The CDR3 nucleotides are TGTGCCAGCAGCCCCCTCGACGGAGTCGAAGAGACCCAGTACTTC. Amino acid sequence: CASSPLDGVEETQYF.